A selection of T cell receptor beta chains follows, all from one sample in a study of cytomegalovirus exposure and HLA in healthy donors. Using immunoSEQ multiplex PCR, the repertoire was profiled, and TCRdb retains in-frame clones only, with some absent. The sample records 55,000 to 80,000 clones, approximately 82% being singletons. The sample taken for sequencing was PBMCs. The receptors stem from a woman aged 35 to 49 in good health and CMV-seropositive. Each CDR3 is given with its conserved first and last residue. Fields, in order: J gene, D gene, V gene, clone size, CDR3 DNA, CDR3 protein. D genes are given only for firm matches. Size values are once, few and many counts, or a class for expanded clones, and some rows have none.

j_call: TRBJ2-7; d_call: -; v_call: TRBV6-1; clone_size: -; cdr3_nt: TGTGCCAGCAGTGATCGGACTCGCTACCCCTACGAGCAGTACTTC; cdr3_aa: CASSDRTRYPYEQYF
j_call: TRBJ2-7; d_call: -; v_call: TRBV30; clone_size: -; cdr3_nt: TGTGCCTGGAGTGACGACTTACGCTCCTACGAGCAGTACTTC; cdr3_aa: CAWSDDLRSYEQYF
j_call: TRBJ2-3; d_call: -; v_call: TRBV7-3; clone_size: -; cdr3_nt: TGTGCCAGCAGCCCCTTGGCAGGCACAGATACGCAGTATTTT; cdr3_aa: CASSPLAGTDTQYF
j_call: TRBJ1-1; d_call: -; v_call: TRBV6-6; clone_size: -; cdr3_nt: TGTGCCATCCTAGAGACGGGGTTTGGGACAACTGAAGCTTTCTTT; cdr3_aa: CAILETGFGTTEAFF
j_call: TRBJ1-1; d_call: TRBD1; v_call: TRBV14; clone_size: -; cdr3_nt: TGTGCCAGCAGCCCTCGACAGGGGGAGAACACTGAAGCTTTCTTT; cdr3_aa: CASSPRQGENTEAFF
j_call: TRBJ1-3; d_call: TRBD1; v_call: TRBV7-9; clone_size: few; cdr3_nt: TGTGCCAGCAGCTCCCGGGACAGGGGGCGAGTCGCTGGAAACACCATATATTTT; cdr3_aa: CASSSRDRGRVAGNTIYF
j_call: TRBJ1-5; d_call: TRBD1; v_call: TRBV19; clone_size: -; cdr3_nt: TGTGCCAGTAGAGGGGACAGGGGCGAGTTTGGCAATCAGCCCCAGCATTTT; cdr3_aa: CASRGDRGEFGNQPQHF
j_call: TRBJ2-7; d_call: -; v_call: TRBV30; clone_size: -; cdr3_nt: TGTGCCTGGAGTCCCCAGGGTCCCTACGAGCAGTACTTC; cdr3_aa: CAWSPQGPYEQYF
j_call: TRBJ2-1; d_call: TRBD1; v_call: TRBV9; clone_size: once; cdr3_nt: TGTGCCAGCAGCGTAGAAGGACAGGACTCCTACAATGAGCAGTTCTTC; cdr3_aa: CASSVEGQDSYNEQFF
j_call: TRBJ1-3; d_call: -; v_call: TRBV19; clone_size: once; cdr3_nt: TGTGCCAGCCAGGGTATGAATGGAAACACCATATATTTT; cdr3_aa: CASQGMNGNTIYF
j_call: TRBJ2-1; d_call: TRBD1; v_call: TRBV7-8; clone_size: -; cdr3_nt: TGTGCCAGCAGCTTTGGGACAGGGGTGGGTGAGCAGTTCTTC; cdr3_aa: CASSFGTGVGEQFF
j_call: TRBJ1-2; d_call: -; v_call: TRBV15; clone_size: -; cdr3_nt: TGTGCCACCAGCAGAGATATAACAGGGAGCAACTATGGCTACACCTTC; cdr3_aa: CATSRDITGSNYGYTF
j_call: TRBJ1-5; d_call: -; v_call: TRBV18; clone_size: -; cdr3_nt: TGTGCCAGCTCACCAGAAGGGGCCGCCTTCAATCAGCCCCAGCATTTT; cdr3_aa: CASSPEGAAFNQPQHF
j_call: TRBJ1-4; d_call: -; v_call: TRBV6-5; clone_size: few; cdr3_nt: TGTGCCAGCATCAGGGGCTCTGGTACTAATGAAAAACTGTTTTTT; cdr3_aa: CASIRGSGTNEKLFF
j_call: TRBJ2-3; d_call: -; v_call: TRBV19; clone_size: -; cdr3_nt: TGTGCCAGTAGTCGCCGGGGCACAGATACGCAGTATTTT; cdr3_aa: CASSRRGTDTQYF
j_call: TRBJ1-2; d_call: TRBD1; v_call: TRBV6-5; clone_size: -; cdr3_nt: TGTGCCAGCAGACAGGGGGCCCGACGTGGCTACACCTTC; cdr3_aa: CASRQGARRGYTF
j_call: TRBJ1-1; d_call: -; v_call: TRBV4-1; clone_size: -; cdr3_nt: TGCGCCAGCAGCGTCCAATCCTTCGTGGGGGGAGGGACTGAAGCTTTCTTT; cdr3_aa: CASSVQSFVGGGTEAFF
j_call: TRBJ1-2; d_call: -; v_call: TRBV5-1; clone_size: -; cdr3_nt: TGCGCCAGCAGCTTGGCAGGGGCGGACTATGGCTACACCTTC; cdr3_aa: CASSLAGADYGYTF